Detailed here is one T cell receptor (beta chain). Being one base from a much bigger clone, this may be a read error. The record originates from a study of tumor-infiltrating lymphocytes in primary liver carcinoma. From around 500 ng total RNA, TCR beta cDNA was generated with a primer in the constant region. Slightly modified ARM-PCR, run as three nested multiplex PCR rounds, produced the TCR beta libraries. Amplification in the first two PCR rounds was performed using TRBV1-TRBV30 forward primers and a C-beta reverse primer for around 10 cycles each. TCRdb called the multiplex PCR reads again in MiXCR, with one record for every CDR3 protein. The data hold about 320,000 distinct CDR3 sequences, with 50% to 70% observed a single time. The blood RNA (from unsorted whole blood) was obtained, and germline DNA was also extracted. The CDR3 sequence is 16 residues long. Germline V gives CDR1 MNHEY, CDR2 SVGAGI.

This clonotype was obtained from a man between 40 and 49 years old with primary liver carcinoma and hepatitis B virus infection. Sequenced sample: peripheral blood. This sequence joins TRBV6-5 and TRBJ2-1, with 9 bases that match TRBD1. This CDR3 reads CASSYGGTGSVSELFF. The CDR3, as DNA: TGTGCCAGCAGTTACGGCGGGACAGGGAGTGTCAGTGAGCTGTTCTTC.